These 19 T cell receptor beta chains originate from one sample sequenced in a study of OX40 agonist ivuxolimab in advanced cancers. Data came from immunoSEQ multiplex PCR; TCRdb stores just in-frame clones and leaves some out. The sample lists approximately 89,000 clones, approximately 90% seen once, with approximately 0.54% in the top ten. Sample: CD4+ or CD8+ T cells sorted from blood, taken in a trial of the OX40 agonist ivuxolimab. The source is an adult with an advanced solid tumor such as melanoma, head and neck, liver or kidney cancer.

This chain uses TRBV7-9 with TRBJ2-5; TRBD2 agrees at 14 bases. With 7 bases clipped from V and 5 bases from J, the junction kept 9 bases outside the gene matches. From germline, CDR1 is SEHNR and CDR2 FQNEAQ (reference sequence). There are 16 residues in the CDR3. CDR3 bases: TGTGCCAGCACACCGGGACTAGCGGGGGTGTCTGAGACCCAGTACTTC. Translation gives CASTPGLAGVSETQYF.

V usage is TRBV5-5 and J usage is TRBJ2-7, with D possibly TRBD2 on 5 matching bases. The germline V gene has CDR1 SGHKS and CDR2 YYEKEE (reference sequence). V lost 6 bases to trimming and J lost 1 base, with 20 bases between them. The CDR3 length is 16 residues. CDR3 sequence reads: CASTIGRGTISYEQYF. The CDR3 DNA is TGTGCCAGCACCATTGGACGGGGTACGATTTCCTACGAGCAGTACTTC.

This chain joins TRBV28 and TRBJ2-5; 7 bases are a match to TRBD2. After removal of 7 bases from V and 2 bases from J, the junction contained 7 bases not matched to a gene. The CDR3 spans 14 residues. CDR1 is MDHEN, CDR2 SYDVKM, per germline. The CDR3 sequence is CASIGGGWQETQYF. CDR3 nucleotide sequence: TGTGCCAGCATTGGGGGGGGGTGGCAAGAGACCCAGTACTTC.

The chain recombines TRBV5-1 with TRBJ2-3, with a possible D match to TRBD1 (6 bases). V was pared by 4 bases and J by 0 bases, with 15 bases between. Germline V gene lookup returns CDR1 SGHRS and CDR2 YFSETQ. CDR3 length: 16 residues. In nucleotides, the CDR3 is TGCGCCAGCAGCACCCATGGACAGACAAGCACAGATACGCAGTATTTT. Translated: CASSTHGQTSTDTQYF.

The V gene is TRBV18, the J gene TRBJ2-7, with D possibly being TRBD2 (6 bases). V gave up 3 bases and J gave up 0 bases, with 12 bases separating them. Germline CDR1 is KGHSH and CDR2 is LQKENI. The CDR3 is 15 amino acids. The CDR3 is CASSPRGRSSYEQYF. The CDR3 DNA reads TGTGCCAGCTCACCGCGGGGTAGGAGCTCCTACGAGCAGTACTTC.

This clone was seen a handful of times. V gene TRBV5-8 combines with J gene TRBJ1-2; TRBD1 might be the D (6 bases). V shed 1 base and J shed 4 bases, with 11 bases lying between them. This CDR3 contains 14 residues. Germline V gene data show CDR1 as SGHTS and CDR2 as YDEGEE. DNA of the CDR3: TGTGCCAGCAGCTTGAGCCCAGGGGTCTATGGCTACACCTTC. Translating gives CASSLSPGVYGYTF.

This chain joins TRBV7-9 and TRBJ2-3; the D gene is possibly TRBD1 (6 bases). The CDR3 runs 15 residues. Trimming removed 1 base at V and 4 bases at J, with 12 bases between. The germline V gene has CDR1 SEHNR and CDR2 FQNEAQ (reference sequence). Here the CDR3 DNA reads TGTGCCAGCAGCTTAGACAGGGCGGGCGCAGATACGCAGTATTTT. It encodes CASSLDRAGADTQYF.

V usage is TRBV20-1 and J usage is TRBJ1-2, with D perhaps TRBD1 (5 bases). CDR3 length equals 11 residues. Germline lookup yields CDR1 DFQATT and CDR2 SNEGSKA (reference sequence). Trimming removed 6 bases from V and 1 base from J, with 6 bases in between. Here the CDR3 DNA reads TGCAGTGCCAGGGTTAACTATGGCTACACCTTC. Its protein is CSARVNYGYTF.

The rearrangement links TRBV5-4 to TRBJ1-2; possible D gene TRBD1, 5 bases. V was shortened by 4 bases and J by 2 bases, with 12 bases between the two germline ends. The germline gives CDR1 SGHNT, CDR2 YYREEE (reference sequence). The CDR3 sequence is 14 residues long. DNA for the CDR3: TGTGCCAGCAGCCCAAGGGGTGCCAACTATGGCTACACCTTC. Amino acid sequence: CASSPRGANYGYTF. Drawing the rest from reference TRBV5-4 and TRBJ1-2, the complete variable domain is ETGVTQSPTHLIKTRGQQVTLRCSSQSGHNTVSWYQQALGQGPQFIFQYYREEENGRGNFPPRFSGLQFPNYSSELNVNALELDDSALYLCASSPRGANYGYTFGSGTRLTVV.

V usage is TRBV5-5 and J usage is TRBJ1-4, with 9 bases matching TRBD1. Germline CDR1 is SGHKS and CDR2 is YYEKEE (reference sequence). V dropped 1 base and J dropped 5; count of bases not matched to a gene: 0. This CDR3 has 14 residues. The CDR3 loop is CASSLTGGNEKLFF. DNA for the CDR3: TGTGCCAGCAGCTTGACAGGGGGCAATGAAAAACTGTTTTTT.

The chain carries TRBV28 and TRBJ1-1; D remains unclear. V was cut by 7 bases and J by 3 bases, with 9 bases left in between. This CDR3 spans 12 amino acids. Germline loops: CDR1 MDHEN, CDR2 SYDVKM. CDR3 DNA: TGTGCCAGCAACGTCGAATACACTGAAGCTTTCTTT. Residues: CASNVEYTEAFF.

This clone appeared a single time. The chain couples TRBV6-5 to TRBJ1-2; the D is unclear. The V gene's germline CDR1 is MNHEY and CDR2 SVGAGI. Trimming took 4 bases from V and 0 from J, leaving 9 bases between them. The CDR3 covers 14 residues. CDR3 protein: CASSLNAANYGYTF. In nucleotides, the CDR3 is TGTGCCAGCAGTTTAAATGCGGCTAACTATGGCTACACCTTC.

V is TRBV28 and J is TRBJ2-7, with TRBD1 identical over 8 bases. CDR1 is MDHEN and CDR2 is SYDVKM in the germline V gene. Trimming cost V 3 bases and J 3 bases; bases outside gene matches: 1. This CDR3 comprises 13 residues. CDR3 residues: CASSLGQDYEQYF. The CDR3 bases are TGTGCCAGCAGTTTGGGACAGGACTACGAGCAGTACTTC. The entire variable domain, with the rest obtained from reference TRBV28 and TRBJ2-7, is as follows: DVKVTQSSRYLVKRTGEKVFLECVQDMDHENMFWYRQDPGLGLRLIYFSYDVKMKEKGDIPEGYSVSREKKERFSLILESASTNQTSMYLCASSLGQDYEQYFGPGTRLTVT.

The rearrangement uses TRBV5-6 and TRBJ2-7, with 10 positions matching TRBD1. Germline CDR1 SGHDT, CDR2 YYEEEE. V lost 6 bases and J lost 3; bases outside the gene matches: 9. The CDR3 sequence is 15 residues long. CDR3 amino acids: CASTHPGQGIYEQYF. The CDR3 DNA reads as TGTGCCAGCACGCATCCGGGACAGGGGATCTACGAGCAGTACTTC.

The rearrangement links TRBV5-5 to TRBJ1-5, with D possibly matching TRBD1 (5 bases). V shed 0 bases and J shed 2 bases, with 12 bases lying between them. Looked up from germline, CDR1 is SGHKS and CDR2 is YYEKEE (reference sequence). This CDR3 is built from 16 residues. CDR3 sequence reads: CASSLGEGRGNQPQHF. CDR3 DNA sequence: TGTGCCAGCAGCTTGGGAGAGGGGCGAGGCAATCAGCCCCAGCATTTT.

This sequence joins TRBV5-1 and TRBJ1-4, with D hard to call. This CDR3 comprises 16 residues. The V gene lost 4 bases and the J gene lost 8 bases, with 21 bases spanning the gap. Germline values: CDR1 SGHRS, CDR2 YFSETQ. CDR3 sequence (DNA): TGCGCCAGCAGCCCTCCTTTATCGGAGGGTGGGGAAAAACTGTTTTTT. Amino acids: CASSPPLSEGGEKLFF.

The V gene is TRBV25-1, the J gene TRBJ2-5; D ambiguous. This CDR3 has 15 amino acids. V was cut by 5 bases and J by 5 bases, with 18 bases left in between. Per germline, CDR1 MGHDK and CDR2 SYGVNS. As DNA, the CDR3 is TGTGCCAGCAGTCCCACGGCTAGTGGTTGGGAGACCCAGTACTTC. It is translated as CASSPTASGWETQYF.

V usage is TRBV5-1 and J usage is TRBJ2-6; the D is unclear. The CDR3 covers 15 residues. Per germline, CDR1 SGHRS and CDR2 YFSETQ. Trimming pared 0 bases from V and 0 bases from J, leaving 4 bases between. In DNA form, the CDR3 reads TGCGCCAGCAGCTTGGGAGACTCTGGGGCCAACGTCCTGACTTTC. Encoded protein: CASSLGDSGANVLTF.

This clone was detected a few times. J is TRBJ2-3 and V is TRBV19; D is uncertain. Trimming cost V 7 bases and J 1 base, with 9 bases left between them. In germline, CDR1 is LNHDA, CDR2 SQIVND (reference sequence). The CDR3 runs to 13 residues. CDR3 sequence: CASISRGTDTQYF. The DNA for the CDR3 is TGTGCCAGTATCAGTCGAGGCACAGATACGCAGTATTTT.